These 23 T cell receptor beta chains originate from one sample sequenced in a study of cytomegalovirus exposure and HLA in healthy donors. Primers: 60 Vbeta forward and 13 Jbeta reverse. Method: immunoSEQ multiplex PCR; TCRdb's copy keeps in-frame clones and lacks some. The sample yields some 120,000 clones, 15% seen once. Source material: PBMCs. The receptors originated from a woman under 30 in good health and CMV-seronegative.

This clone was recorded a few times. V is TRBV7-9 and J is TRBJ2-2; 8 nucleotides agree with TRBD1. CDR1 SEHNR and CDR2 FQNEAQ come from the germline V gene (reference sequence). The J segment lost 7 bases and the V segment lost 5 bases, leaving 6 bases of the junction unmatched. The CDR3 extends over 14 amino acids. CDR3 sequence reads: CASSPQGDVGELFF. The CDR3 DNA reads as TGTGCCAGCAGCCCACAGGGGGACGTCGGGGAGCTGTTTTTT. The full variable domain, completed using reference TRBV7-9 and TRBJ2-2, is DTGVSQNPRHKITKRGQNVTFRCDPISEHNRLYWYRQTLGQGPEFLTYFQNEAQLEKSRLLSDRFSAERPKGSFSTLEIQRTEQGDSAMYLCASSPQGDVGELFFGEGSRLTVL.

This chain connects TRBV14 to TRBJ2-3; no clear D gene. Germline loops: CDR1 SGHDN, CDR2 FVKESK. CDR3 size: 13 residues. Trimming shortened V by 4 bases and J by 3 bases, and 8 bases separated the two germline ends. CDR3 sequence reads: CASSLSNTDTQYF. DNA of the CDR3: TGTGCCAGCAGCCTTAGCAATACAGATACGCAGTATTTT.

The chain has TRBV9 and TRBJ1-1; no reliable D call. The CDR3 length is 14 residues. Per the germline V gene, CDR1 is SGDLS and CDR2 is YYNGEE. The V gene lost 0 bases and the J gene lost 1 base, with 7 bases spanning the gap. The CDR3 DNA reads as TGTGCCAGCAGCGTAGTGTCACAGAACACTGAAGCTTTCTTT. It codes for CASSVVSQNTEAFF.

There are a few counts of this clone. The chain carries TRBV14 and TRBJ2-7; TRBD1 is a possible D gene (5 bases). The CDR3 length is 13 residues. The V gene lost 3 bases and the J gene lost 0 bases, with 6 bases spanning the gap. Looked up from germline, CDR1 is SGHDN and CDR2 is FVKESK. In DNA form, the CDR3 reads TGTGCCAGCAGCCAGGACACCTCCTACGAGCAGTACTTC. Protein product: CASSQDTSYEQYF.

The gene calls are TRBV29-1 and TRBJ2-1, with TRBD2 matching 9 bases. From germline, CDR1 is SQVTM and CDR2 ANQGSEA. This CDR3 comprises 20 residues. V shed 7 bases, J shed 4 bases, and the junction held 26 bases outside the gene matches. The CDR3 sequence: CSGFFSEAGGRGGDYNEQFF. The DNA of the CDR3 is TGCAGCGGCTTCTTTAGTGAGGCGGGAGGCCGCGGGGGGGATTACAATGAGCAGTTCTTC.

This clone was seen a few times. The V call is TRBV29-1, the J call TRBJ1-2; D call uncertain. The V end lost 2 bases, the J end lost 10 bases, and 11 bases lay between the germline ends. There are 11 residues in the CDR3. Germline CDR1 reads SQVTM; CDR2 reads ANQGSEA. The CDR3: CSVESGQTYTF. In nucleotides, the CDR3 is TGCAGCGTTGAATCGGGTCAGACCTACACCTTC. Together with reference TRBV29-1 and TRBJ1-2, the CDR3 gives the full variable domain: SAVISQKPSRDICQRGTSLTIQCQVDSQVTMMFWYRQQPGQSLTLIATANQGSEATYESGFVIDKFPISRPNLTFSTLTVSNMSPEDSSIYLCSVESGQTYTFGSGTRLTVV.

The V and J genes are TRBV11-3 and TRBJ2-3; 10 positions agree with TRBD2. This CDR3 comprises 16 residues. Germline trimming cut 5 bases from V and 2 bases from J; bases unmatched to any gene: 7. The germline CDR1 and CDR2 sequences are SGHNT and YENEEA. The CDR3 DNA reads TGTGCCAGCAGCCGCTCTAGCGGGGGACACACAGATACGCAGTATTTT. It encodes CASSRSSGGHTDTQYF.

The chain joins TRBV18 to TRBJ1-2; no reliable D call. V lost 2 bases to trimming and J lost 2 bases, with 9 bases between them. The CDR3 is 14 residues long. CDR1 and CDR2 (germline): KGHSH, LQKENI. Here the CDR3 reads CASSPEGQNYGYTF. In nucleotides, the CDR3 is TGTGCCAGCTCACCAGAGGGTCAGAACTATGGCTACACCTTC. Filled out from reference TRBV18 and TRBJ1-2, the complete variable domain reads NAGVMQNPRHLVRRRGQEARLRCSPMKGHSHVYWYRQLPEEGLKFMVYLQKENIIDESGMPKERFSAEFPKEGPSILRIQQVVRGDSAAYFCASSPEGQNYGYTFGSGTRLTVV.

This clone was recorded a few times. This sequence joins TRBV6-5 and TRBJ2-7; TRBD1 might be the D (6 bases). CDR3 length: 13 residues. Germline CDR1 is MNHEY and CDR2 is SVGAGI. The V and J ends lost 6 bases and 2 bases respectively, with 11 bases between them. CDR3 sequence reads: CASSQDSPYEQYF. The DNA for the CDR3 is TGTGCCAGCAGCCAGGACAGTCCCTACGAGCAGTACTTC.

The chain is built from TRBV9 and TRBJ2-5; the D gene is possibly TRBD2 (6 bases). This CDR3 comprises 18 residues. V was clipped by 3 bases and J by 1 base, with 22 bases between them. Per the germline V gene, CDR1 is SGDLS and CDR2 is YYNGEE. The CDR3 protein is CASSDSRTGASAQETQYF. Written as DNA, the CDR3 is TGTGCCAGCAGCGACAGCCGAACCGGGGCTAGCGCCCAAGAGACCCAGTACTTC.

The sample holds a few counts of this clone. The chain carries TRBV9 and TRBJ2-7; 9 positions match TRBD2. Germline CDR1 SGDLS, CDR2 YYNGEE. This CDR3 spans 15 amino acids. With V trimmed by 2 bases and J by 0 bases, 3 bases remained unmatched. The CDR3 reads CASSVSGGHSYEQYF. DNA for the CDR3: TGTGCCAGCAGCGTCAGCGGGGGGCACTCCTACGAGCAGTACTTC.

This clone was seen more than once but under ten times. The rearrangement links TRBV27 to TRBJ2-1, with 7 bases lining up with TRBD1. The CDR3 is 14 amino acids. V shed 2 bases, J shed 7 bases, and the junction held 5 bases outside the gene matches. Per the germline V gene, CDR1 is MNHEY and CDR2 is SMNVEV (reference sequence). CDR3 sequence reads: CASSLRGRGNEQFF. CDR3 nucleotides: TGTGCCAGCAGTTTACGGGGCAGGGGGAATGAGCAGTTCTTC.

The J gene is TRBJ1-1, the V gene TRBV4-2; TRBD1 might be the D (5 bases). Looked up from germline, CDR1 is LGHNA and CDR2 is YNFKEQ. Trimming shortened V by 0 bases and J by 4 bases, and 15 bases separated the two germline ends. The CDR3 contains 16 residues. CDR3 region: CASSQEDGGGGTEAFF. Written as DNA, the CDR3 is TGTGCCAGCAGCCAAGAGGACGGTGGGGGGGGCACTGAAGCTTTCTTT.

Of note for this clone: The germline gene is not matched at one end of the junction; a read error may be the cause. The chain couples TRBV7-7 to TRBJ2-7, with a possible D match to TRBD2 (6 bases). CDR3 length: 13 amino acids. Germline V gene data show CDR1 as SSHAT and CDR2 as FNYEAQ (reference sequence). CDR3 nucleotide sequence: TGTGCTAGCAGCTTATCCGGGAGTGGCGAGCAGTACTTC. This sequence encodes CASSLSGSGEQYF.

V and J are TRBV6-6 and TRBJ2-7; 8 bases map to TRBD1. CDR3 length: 16 amino acids. Germline V gives CDR1 MNHNY, CDR2 SVGAGI (reference sequence). The V and J ends lost 0 bases and 2 bases, in that order; junction bases with no gene match: 6. CDR3 region: CASSYSSTGVAYEQYF. Written as DNA, the CDR3 is TGTGCCAGCAGTTACTCTTCGACAGGGGTGGCCTACGAGCAGTACTTC.

This chain uses TRBV27 with TRBJ1-2; TRBD1 agrees at 8 bases. The V gene end was trimmed by 6 bases and the J gene end by 6 bases; junction bases not matched to a gene: 6. The germline V gene has CDR1 MNHEY and CDR2 SMNVEV (reference sequence). This CDR3 has 13 amino acids. CDR3 protein: CASRDTGGDGYTF. CDR3 DNA: TGTGCCAGCAGGGATACAGGGGGTGATGGCTACACCTTC.

This clone was seen more than once but under ten times. The chain links TRBV5-6 to TRBJ1-5, with 8 positions matching TRBD1. This CDR3 is built from 17 residues. Germline loops: CDR1 SGHDT, CDR2 YYEEEE. Trimming took 1 base from V and 0 from J; bases not matched to a gene: 6. The CDR3 nucleotides read TGTGCCAGCAGCTTGATGGACAGGGACCGTAGCAATCAGCCCCAGCATTTT. It encodes CASSLMDRDRSNQPQHF.

V is TRBV2 and J is TRBJ1-1, with no clear D. V gave up 10 bases and J gave up 0 bases, with 6 bases separating them. Germline values: CDR1 SNHLY, CDR2 FYNNEI. The CDR3 loop spans 11 amino acids. CDR3 protein: CAIQLNTEAFF. The CDR3 nucleotides are TGTGCCATACAATTGAACACTGAAGCTTTCTTT.

This clone occurred a few times. The chain couples TRBV27 to TRBJ2-5, with D possibly matching TRBD1 (6 bases). The CDR3 has 13 amino acids. The germline gives CDR1 MNHEY, CDR2 SMNVEV (reference sequence). V shed 3 bases and J shed 7 bases, with 12 bases lying between them. CDR3 bases: TGTGCCAGCAGTTTTGACAGGCGAAGGACCCAGTACTTC. Its protein product is CASSFDRRRTQYF.

The chain links TRBV9 to TRBJ1-2; unclear D gene. V lost 4 bases to trimming and J lost 7 bases, with 23 bases between them. Germline CDR1 SGDLS, CDR2 YYNGEE. The CDR3 covers 16 residues. DNA for the CDR3: TGTGCCAGCAGCACCCAGTCCCCCCCCGGAGTAGGTGGCTACACCTTC. It yields the protein CASSTQSPPGVGGYTF. Variable domain in full (rest from reference TRBV9 and TRBJ1-2): DSGVTQTPKHLITATGQRVTLRCSPRSGDLSVYWYQQSLDQGLQFLIQYYNGEERAKGNILERFSAQQFPDLHSELNLSSLELGDSALYFCASSTQSPPGVGGYTFGSGTRLTVV.

V usage is TRBV5-4 and J usage is TRBJ1-2, with 8 bases matching TRBD1. The CDR3 loop spans 14 amino acids. CDR1 is SGHNT, CDR2 YYREEE, per germline (reference sequence). Trimming removed 4 bases from V and 3 bases from J; junction bases left unmatched: 5. CDR3 sequence: CASSPGGADYGYTF. As DNA, the CDR3 is TGTGCCAGCAGCCCAGGGGGCGCAGACTATGGCTACACCTTC.

The chain uses TRBV6-5 and TRBJ2-5; D may be TRBD2 (5 bases). V lost 4 bases, J lost 5 bases, and 17 bases lay in between. Germline CDR1 reads MNHEY; CDR2 reads SVGAGI. The CDR3 length is 15 residues. Here the CDR3 DNA reads TGTGCCAGCAGTTTCGGGATCACTTCACGGGAGACCCAGTACTTC. Amino acid sequence: CASSFGITSRETQYF.

This clone was detected only a few times. The chain joins TRBV13 to TRBJ1-5; the D gene is possibly TRBD1 (5 bases). CDR1 is PRHDT, CDR2 FYEKMQ, per germline (reference sequence). Trimming removed 3 bases from V and 6 bases from J, with 12 bases in between. The CDR3 has 14 amino acids. The chain's CDR3 is CASSFRQKVQPQHF. DNA of the CDR3: TGTGCCAGCAGCTTTCGACAGAAAGTTCAGCCCCAGCATTTT.